Listed below are T cell receptor beta chains from one sample, sequenced in a study of cytotoxic CD8 clonotypes in ibrutinib-treated CLL. Profiled with immunoSEQ multiplex PCR; TCRdb holds only in-frame clones, not every one. The top ten hold 18% of the sample, which has tens of thousands of clones, 49% seen once. Source: PBMCs, taken before ibrutinib treatment. These receptors originate from a human donor with chronic lymphocytic leukemia. Both conserved end residues are part of each CDR3. Each record gives: V gene, J gene, clone size, D gene, CDR3 DNA, CDR3 protein. A D gene is named only where the DNA matches it firmly. Clone sizes are given selectively: once, few, many, or a class where the clone is expanded.

V: TRBV11-3; J: TRBJ2-5; size: few; D: TRBD2; DNA: TGTGCCAGCAGCCTCGGGACTAGCGGGACCCAAGAGACCCAGTACTTC; CDR3: CASSLGTSGTQETQYF
V: TRBV5-1; J: TRBJ1-4; size: few; D: -; DNA: TGCGCCAGCAGCTTGGGGACGGCTGCTAATGAAAAACTGTTTTTT; CDR3: CASSLGTAANEKLFF
V: TRBV18; J: TRBJ1-4; size: many; D: -; DNA: TGTGCCAGCTCACCTTCAGGCCTAGATGAAAAACTGTTTTTT; CDR3: CASSPSGLDEKLFF
V: TRBV27; J: TRBJ2-7; size: -; D: -; DNA: TGTGCCAGCAGTTATTCGGGGCGGGGTTTAACCTACGAGCAGTACTTC; CDR3: CASSYSGRGLTYEQYF
V: TRBV4-2; J: TRBJ1-2; size: many; D: TRBD1; DNA: TGTGCCAGCAGCCAAGATCCGCAGGGGGGAAACTATGGCTACACCTTC; CDR3: CASSQDPQGGNYGYTF
V: TRBV6-6; J: TRBJ1-6; size: -; D: -; DNA: TGTGCCAGCAGCAACGAGGGGGGCGGTTATAATTCACCCCTCCACTTT; CDR3: CASSNEGGGYNSPLHF
V: TRBV29-1; J: TRBJ1-2; size: -; D: -; DNA: TGCAGCGTTGAAGTGTTAGTAAACTATGGCTACACCTTC; CDR3: CSVEVLVNYGYTF
V: TRBV5-6; J: TRBJ1-1; size: few; D: TRBD1; DNA: TGTGCCAGCAGTAAACCGGGACAGAAGAACACTGAAGCTTTCTTT; CDR3: CASSKPGQKNTEAFF
V: TRBV5-6; J: TRBJ1-2; size: few; D: -; DNA: TGTGCCAGCAGCTCGACAGTATATGGCTACACCTTC; CDR3: CASSSTVYGYTF
V: TRBV2; J: TRBJ2-5; size: few; D: -; DNA: TGTGCCAGCAGCCTCCTACTAGCAGTGGAGACCCAGTACTTC; CDR3: CASSLLLAVETQYF
V: TRBV10-1; J: TRBJ2-3; size: -; D: TRBD2; DNA: TGCGCCAGCAGCGGACTAGCGGGCAACACAGATACGCAGTATTTT; CDR3: CASSGLAGNTDTQYF
V: TRBV25-1; J: TRBJ2-5; size: -; D: TRBD1; DNA: TGTGCCAGCAGTGACCCCGACAGGGGGCAGGAGACCCAGTACTTC; CDR3: CASSDPDRGQETQYF
V: TRBV9; J: TRBJ1-1; size: -; D: TRBD1; DNA: TGTGCCAGCAGCCCTGAGACAGGGTGGGGGACTGAAGCTTTCTTT; CDR3: CASSPETGWGTEAFF
V: TRBV6-1; J: TRBJ2-3; size: few; D: -; DNA: TGTGCCAGCAGTGACCGGGGACCAGATACGCAGTATTTT; CDR3: CASSDRGPDTQYF
V: TRBV9; J: TRBJ2-7; size: -; D: TRBD1; DNA: TGTGCCAGCAGCGATCGGACAGGATCCCCCTCTTGGGAGCAGTACTTC; CDR3: CASSDRTGSPSWEQYF
V: TRBV5-1; J: TRBJ1-4; size: -; D: TRBD1; DNA: TGCGCCAGCGCTCTGACCACCGGGACAGTAAATGAAAAACTGTTTTTT; CDR3: CASALTTGTVNEKLFF
V: TRBV27; J: TRBJ1-1; size: -; D: -; DNA: TGTGCCAGCAGTTTAAACGGGAACACTGAAGCTTTCTTT; CDR3: CASSLNGNTEAFF
V: TRBV5-7; J: TRBJ2-7; size: once; D: -; DNA: TGTGCCAGCAGCTTGGAGGGCAGGACTGTCTACGAGCAGTACTTC; CDR3: CASSLEGRTVYEQYF
V: TRBV7-8; J: TRBJ2-3; size: -; D: TRBD2; DNA: TGTGCCAGCAGCTTACGTAGCGGGGCTGGCACAGATACGCAGTATTTT; CDR3: CASSLRSGAGTDTQYF
V: TRBV7-3; J: TRBJ2-7; size: -; D: TRBD2; DNA: TGTGCCAGCAGCCTTAGCGGGGGGGCCTACGAGCAGTACTTC; CDR3: CASSLSGGAYEQYF
V: TRBV5-4; J: TRBJ2-1; size: -; D: -; DNA: TGTGCCAGCAGCTTCTCACCCCAGACCCACAATGAGCAGTTCTTC; CDR3: CASSFSPQTHNEQFF
V: TRBV12-5; J: TRBJ1-1; size: few; D: TRBD1; DNA: TGTGCTAGTGGCATGACAGGGGGCACTGAAGCTTTCTTT; CDR3: CASGMTGGTEAFF
V: TRBV5-1; J: TRBJ1-2; size: -; D: -; DNA: TGCGCCAGCAGCTTGCAGGGGAACTATGGCTACACCTTC; CDR3: CASSLQGNYGYTF
V: TRBV18; J: TRBJ2-6; size: -; D: -; DNA: TGTGCCAGCTCGCGCACCGGGGCAGTAACCTTCTCTGGGGCCAACGTCCTGACTTTC; CDR3: CASSRTGAVTFSGANVLTF
V: TRBV29-1; J: TRBJ2-7; size: many; D: -; DNA: TGCAGCGCAAGGCCGAGAGAGGATTCCGAGCAGTACTTC; CDR3: CSARPREDSEQYF
V: TRBV7-2; J: TRBJ2-3; size: once; D: -; DNA: TGTGCCAGCAGCCGGGAACAGGGCCATAGCACAGATACGCAGTATTTT; CDR3: CASSREQGHSTDTQYF
V: TRBV25-1; J: TRBJ2-1; size: -; D: TRBD2; DNA: TGTGCCAGCAGTAGCGGGGGGTGGGATCATGAGCAGTTCTTC; CDR3: CASSSGGWDHEQFF
V: TRBV19; J: TRBJ1-5; size: few; D: -; DNA: TGTGCCAGTAGTACCTCCAGCGGTAGCAATCAGCCCCAGCATTTT; CDR3: CASSTSSGSNQPQHF
V: TRBV19; J: TRBJ2-7; size: -; D: TRBD1; DNA: TGTGCCAGTAGTACCGGACAGGGGTTCTTGAACGAGCAGTACTTC; CDR3: CASSTGQGFLNEQYF
V: TRBV11-2; J: TRBJ2-1; size: -; D: TRBD2; DNA: TGTGCCAGCAGCTTACGGACTAGCGGGCATGAGCAGTTCTTC; CDR3: CASSLRTSGHEQFF
V: TRBV7-6; J: TRBJ2-7; size: -; D: -; DNA: TGTGCCAGCAGCCCCAATAACGAGCAGTACTTC; CDR3: CASSPNNEQYF
V: TRBV5-1; J: TRBJ1-3; size: few; D: -; DNA: TGCGCCAGCAGCTCTAATACAGGGCGGGCTGGAAACACCATATATTTT; CDR3: CASSSNTGRAGNTIYF
V: TRBV7-5; J: TRBJ1-2; size: few; D: -; DNA: TGTGCCAGAAGCCCAAATAGGACAGAATCAGGTGGCTACACCTTC; CDR3: CARSPNRTESGGYTF
V: TRBV5-5; J: TRBJ2-2; size: once; D: TRBD1; DNA: TGTGCCAGCAGCCCGGTAGGGACAGCCTCCACCGGGGAGCTGTTTTTT; CDR3: CASSPVGTASTGELFF
V: TRBV6-5; J: TRBJ2-7; size: -; D: -; DNA: TGTGCCAGCAGTGGATTAAAAGGGACGGCCGAGCAGTACTTC; CDR3: CASSGLKGTAEQYF
V: TRBV6-1; J: TRBJ2-1; size: -; D: TRBD2; DNA: TGTGCCAGCACTCCGGGTCTAGCGGGGCGCGATGAGCAGTTCTTC; CDR3: CASTPGLAGRDEQFF
V: TRBV5-1; J: TRBJ1-2; size: -; D: -; DNA: TGCGCCAGCAGCCCCTGGGAAGGGGGGGACTATGGCTACACCTTC; CDR3: CASSPWEGGDYGYTF
V: TRBV11-2; J: TRBJ1-2; size: few; D: -; DNA: TGTGCCAGCAGCTTTACCCGCGGGCAGGGCCATGGCTACACCTTC; CDR3: CASSFTRGQGHGYTF
V: TRBV6-1; J: TRBJ1-1; size: -; D: -; DNA: TGTGCCAGCAGTGAAGAGAGGAACACTGAAGCTTTCTTT; CDR3: CASSEERNTEAFF
V: TRBV6-6; J: TRBJ1-5; size: few; D: -; DNA: TGTGCCAGCAGCTGGGAGGGCGGCAATCAGCCCCAGCATTTT; CDR3: CASSWEGGNQPQHF
V: TRBV19; J: TRBJ1-5; size: -; D: TRBD1; DNA: TGTGCCAGTAGTCTAGGACAGGCCTATAGCAATCAGCCCCAGCATTTT; CDR3: CASSLGQAYSNQPQHF
V: TRBV4-1; J: TRBJ1-6; size: few; D: -; DNA: TGCGCCAGCAGCCACGCAGGGGAGGGCTATAATTCACCCCTCCACTTT; CDR3: CASSHAGEGYNSPLHF
V: TRBV10-3; J: TRBJ2-1; size: few; D: -; DNA: TGTGCCATCCTTCTAGAAGGCGGTGAGCAGTTCTTC; CDR3: CAILLEGGEQFF
V: TRBV28; J: TRBJ2-1; size: -; D: -; DNA: TGTGCCAGCATCGCGGGGAGCTCCTACAATGAGCAGTTCTTC; CDR3: CASIAGSSYNEQFF
V: TRBV4-2; J: TRBJ2-2; size: -; D: -; DNA: TGTGCCAGCAGACCCCTTCTGCAGCGGAGAAACACCGGGGAGCTGTTTTTT; CDR3: CASRPLLQRRNTGELFF
V: TRBV6-5; J: TRBJ2-7; size: -; D: -; DNA: TGTGCCAGCAGTGGACAGACGAACTCCTACGAGCAGTACTTC; CDR3: CASSGQTNSYEQYF
V: TRBV18; J: TRBJ2-7; size: -; D: -; DNA: TGTGCCAGCTCACCACGTGGCGGGCCCGGGGGCGAGCAGTACTTC; CDR3: CASSPRGGPGGEQYF
V: TRBV5-6; J: TRBJ1-6; size: -; D: TRBD1; DNA: TGTGCCAGCAGCTCGGGACAGGGGAGCTCACCCCTCCACTTT; CDR3: CASSSGQGSSPLHF
V: TRBV10-3; J: TRBJ1-5; size: -; D: TRBD1; DNA: TGTGCCATCTCCCCGACAGGGGGCAATCAGCCCCAGCATTTT; CDR3: CAISPTGGNQPQHF
V: TRBV4-1; J: TRBJ1-4; size: -; D: -; DNA: TGCGCCAGCAGCCAAGAAAAGACGCGGAAACTGTTTTTT; CDR3: CASSQEKTRKLFF
V: TRBV6-5; J: TRBJ2-2; size: -; D: -; DNA: TGTGCCAGCCAACGCAAAACCGGGGAGCTGTTTTTT; CDR3: CASQRKTGELFF
V: TRBV4-1; J: TRBJ2-7; size: -; D: TRBD1; DNA: TGCGCCAGCAGCCAAGCCAGCGGACAGGGTTTGTTCGAGCAGTACTTC; CDR3: CASSQASGQGLFEQYF
V: TRBV5-6; J: TRBJ1-1; size: once; D: -; DNA: TGTGCCAGCAGCTTGGTAGGGGTAGGGACGAACACTGAAGCTTTCTTT; CDR3: CASSLVGVGTNTEAFF
V: TRBV11-2; J: TRBJ1-2; size: -; D: -; DNA: TGTGCCAGCAGCCGAACGGGTGTTGGCTACACCTTC; CDR3: CASSRTGVGYTF
V: TRBV19; J: TRBJ1-5; size: -; D: -; DNA: TGTGCCAGTAGTATTATCAGGAATGCGTATCAGCCCCAGCATTTT; CDR3: CASSIIRNAYQPQHF
V: TRBV28; J: TRBJ2-5; size: -; D: -; DNA: TGTGCCAGCAGTCCTCAGGGGGGGCTCGGAGAGACCCAGTACTTC; CDR3: CASSPQGGLGETQYF
V: TRBV4-1; J: TRBJ1-5; size: few; D: TRBD1; DNA: TGCGCCAGCAGCCAAGGGACAGGAAACAATCAGCCCCAGCATTTT; CDR3: CASSQGTGNNQPQHF
V: TRBV5-1; J: TRBJ1-1; size: -; D: -; DNA: TGCGCCAGCAGGCAGGAACCGGACACTGAAGCTTTCTTT; CDR3: CASRQEPDTEAFF
V: TRBV20-1; J: TRBJ1-1; size: few; D: -; DNA: TGCAGTGCTAGTGGGGGAGAAGCTTTCTTT; CDR3: CSASGGEAFF
V: TRBV9; J: TRBJ2-5; size: -; D: TRBD1; DNA: TGTGCCAGCAGCCCGGTAGGACAGGCCCTCCAAGAGACCCAGTACTTC; CDR3: CASSPVGQALQETQYF